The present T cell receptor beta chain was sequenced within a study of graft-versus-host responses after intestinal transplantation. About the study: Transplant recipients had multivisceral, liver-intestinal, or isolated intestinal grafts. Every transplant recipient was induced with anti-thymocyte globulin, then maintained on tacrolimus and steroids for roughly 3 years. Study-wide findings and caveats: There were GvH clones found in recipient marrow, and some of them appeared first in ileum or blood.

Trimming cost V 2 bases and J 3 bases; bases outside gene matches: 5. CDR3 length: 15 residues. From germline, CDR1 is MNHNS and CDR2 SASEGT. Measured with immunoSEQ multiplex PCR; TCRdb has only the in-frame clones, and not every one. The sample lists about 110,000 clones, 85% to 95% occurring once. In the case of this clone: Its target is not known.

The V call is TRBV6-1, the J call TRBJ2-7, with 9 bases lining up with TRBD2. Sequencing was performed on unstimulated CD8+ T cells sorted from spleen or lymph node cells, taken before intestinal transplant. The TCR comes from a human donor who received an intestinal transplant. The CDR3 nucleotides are TGTGCCAGCAGTGAAATGACTAGCGGAATCTACGAGCAGTACTTC. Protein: CASSEMTSGIYEQYF.